The 11 T cell receptor beta chains below all came from one sample that was sequenced in a study of esophageal squamous cell carcinoma under preoperative chemotherapy. Time point of the sample: after preoperative PTX-NDP chemotherapy. From the PCR reads, TCRdb called clonotypes with MiXCR, one entry per CDR3 protein. The sample records some 11,000 distinct CDR3 sequences, roughly 60% being singletons. The sample was gathered from a patient given preoperative chemotherapy. Receptors were obtained from a human donor with esophageal squamous cell carcinoma. The donor label of this sample is uncertain.

The chain uses TRBV6-1 and TRBJ1-4, with D tentatively TRBD1 (6 bases). The CDR3 has 19 residues. CDR1 and CDR2 from the germline V gene are MNHNS and SASEGT. Between the trimmed V and J ends, which lost 4 bases and 8 bases, there was a span of 29 bases. Written as DNA, the CDR3 is TGTGCCAGCAGTGCGTATACTTATTCAGGGGAGACGGATCGGGAAAAACTGTTTTTT. Translated, it gives CASSAYTYSGETDREKLFF.

To note about this clonotype: One junction end disagrees with the germline gene, perhaps due to a read error. V gene TRBV6-1 combines with J gene TRBJ2-3; TRBD2 is a possible D gene (7 bases). This CDR3 comprises 17 residues. The germline V gene has CDR1 MNHNS and CDR2 SASEGT. CDR3 nucleotide sequence: TGTGCCAGCAGTGCGGGGAGGGGGGGGCCGAGCACAGATACGCAGTATTTC. Protein product: CASSAGRGGPSTDTQYF.

J is TRBJ2-2 and V is TRBV6-1; D is undetermined. The CDR3 sequence is 12 residues long. Germline CDR1 and CDR2: MNHNS and SASEGT. Trimming shortened V by 8 bases and J by 6 bases, and 10 bases separated the two germline ends. The CDR3 region has the DNA TGTGCCAGCTGGGCCAGCTCCGGGGAGCTGTTTTTT. It translates to CASWASSGELFF.

Of note for this clonotype: One junction end disagrees with the germline gene, perhaps due to a read error. V is TRBV6-1 and J is TRBJ2-3; D perhaps matches TRBD2 (7 bases). In germline, CDR1 is MNHNS, CDR2 SASEGT. This CDR3 contains 13 residues. The CDR3 DNA reads as TGTGCCAGCGGGGTTAGGGAGGGGGAGACGCAGTATTTC. Amino acids: CASGVREGETQYF.

Concerning this clonotype: The junction departs from germline at one end; a sequencing error may be responsible. J is TRBJ2-3 and V is TRBV7-2; perhaps TRBD2 as D (5 bases). The CDR3 extends over 13 amino acids. Germline lookup yields CDR1 SGHTA and CDR2 FQGNSA. The CDR3 coding sequence is TGTGCCAGGGGGTTGGGAGACACAGACACGCAGTATTTT. Its protein is CARGLGDTDTQYF.

In its sample, this clonotype was seen a few times. The chain carries TRBV6-1 and TRBJ2-5, with D possibly TRBD1 on 5 matching bases. The germline gives CDR1 MNHNS, CDR2 SASEGT. This CDR3 region has 12 residues. Trimming removed 5 bases from V and 5 bases from J, with 9 bases in between. CDR3 sequence reads: CASSPRAETQYF. In DNA form, the CDR3 reads TGTGCCAGCAGTCCCAGGGCGGAGACCCAGTACTTC.

The chain carries TRBV7-2 and TRBJ2-3; 9 positions match TRBD1. The germline CDR1 and CDR2 sequences are SGHTA and FQGNSA. The CDR3 is 15 amino acids. The V and J ends lost 7 bases and 3 bases, in that order; junction bases with no gene match: 8. CDR3 DNA sequence: TGTGCCAGCATCCCGACAGGGGGAGCGACAGATACGCAGTATTTT. This encodes CASIPTGGATDTQYF. Full variable domain (outside the CDR3, taken from reference TRBV7-2 and TRBJ2-3): GAGVSQSPSNKVTEKGKDVELRCDPISGHTALYWYRQSLGQGLEFLIYFQGNSAPDKSGLPSDRFSAERTGGSVSTLTIQRTQQEDSAVYLCASIPTGGATDTQYFGPGTRLTVL.

This clonotype was picked up a small number of times. V and J are TRBV7-6 and TRBJ2-7; D is unresolved. This CDR3 is 14 amino acids long. V was trimmed by 3 bases and J by 2 bases, leaving 11 bases between them. Germline-derived CDR1 and CDR2 are SGHVS and FNYEAQ. This CDR3 reads CASSFGFPAYEQYF. CDR3 nucleotide sequence: TGTGCCAGCAGCTTCGGATTTCCCGCCTACGAGCAGTACTTC.

A word on this clonotype: The junction differs from germline at one of its ends, possibly a read error. The chain combines TRBV28 with TRBJ2-4, with D possibly being TRBD2 (6 bases). The CDR3 consists of 15 residues. Germline CDR1 and CDR2: MDHEN and SYDVKM. CDR3 sequence (DNA): TGTGCCAGCAGTTCGGGGGTGGGAGCCAAAGATACGCAGTACTTT. Translated: CASSSGVGAKDTQYF.

Details on this clonotype: The final CDR3 position lacks the conserved phenylalanine or tryptophan, pointing to a likely read error. The limits of the CDR3 on the DNA are not certain, so only TCRdb's listed CDR3 is given. The rearrangement joins TRBV29-1 to TRBJ2-4; the table's D call of TRBD2 was not tested on the DNA. The CDR3 adds up to 20 amino acids, both ends counted. Germline V gene lookup returns CDR1 SQVTM and CDR2 ANQGSEA. CDR3 protein: CSLELLGSSYPPILASQVAG.

This chain links TRBV7-2 with TRBJ1-5; D is uncertain. The V end lost 5 bases, the J end lost 0 bases, and 8 bases lay between the germline ends. Germline CDR1 and CDR2: SGHTA and FQGNSA. The length of the CDR3 is 14 residues. CDR3 sequence reads: CASSRDISNQPQHF. CDR3 in DNA: TGTGCCAGCAGCCGAGACATTAGCAATCAGCCCCAGCATTTT.